Listed here is a single T cell receptor beta chain. The source of the sample is a study of OX40 agonist ivuxolimab in advanced cancers. Clones were sequenced by immunoSEQ multiplex PCR, and TCRdb holds only the in-frame ones, with some missing. Here the sample spans around 76,000 clones, around 85% being singletons. CDR1 and CDR2 from the germline V gene are MNHEY and SMNVEV (reference sequence). The CDR3 spans 15 residues. The V gene lost 7 bases and the J gene lost 0 bases, with 15 bases spanning the gap. This sequence was found in an adult with an advanced solid tumor such as melanoma, head and neck, liver or kidney cancer. The J gene is TRBJ1-2, the V gene TRBV27; a possible D gene is TRBD1 (5 bases). Here the sequenced sample was CD4+ or CD8+ T cells sorted from blood, taken in a trial of the OX40 agonist ivuxolimab. The CDR3 DNA follows: TGTGCCAGCACCACGAGCCCAGGGTCTAACTATGGCTACACCTTC. Its translation is CASTTSPGSNYGYTF.